The clone carrying this TCR beta chain was detected a few times. Its antigen remains unidentified. Sequencing used immunoSEQ v3. Libraries were prepared by immunoSEQ multiplex PCR; TCRdb keeps only in-frame clonotypes and omits some of them. The sample consists of about 59,000 clones, over 70% of them appearing once. Deletions cut 4 bases from V and 2 bases from J, with 12 bases between. Per the germline V gene, CDR1 is MDHEN and CDR2 is SYDVKM. This CDR3 has 15 amino acids. This specimen comes from a study of TIL therapy for anti-PD-1-resistant metastatic lung cancer. Study context: Most patients had lung adenocarcinoma; four tumors were EGFR-mutant, two ALK-rearranged; half smoked currently or formerly.

Time point indicated: pre-treatment sample, taken before nivolumab and TIL therapy. Patients were adults with stage 4 NSCLC. Overall study results and limits: TIL clonotype persistence in blood showed no apparent association with response.

This receptor was identified in a person aged 30 to 80 with non-small cell lung cancer. The sample consisted of blood, taken at baseline. The chain is built from TRBV28 and TRBJ1-5, with D unclear. In DNA, the CDR3 is TGTGCCAGCAGTTCCAAGGGTTGGGGCAATCAGCCCCAGCATTTT. Amino acid sequence: CASSSKGWGNQPQHF.